This section outlines one T cell receptor (beta chain) sequence together with its context. V lost 2 bases and J lost 4, with 11 bases in between. Germline V gene sequence: CDR1 ENHRY, CDR2 SYGVKD. CDR3 length: 15 amino acids. The sample originates from a study of control samples from healthy donors and cancer patients. Only in-frame clones appear in the TCRdb table, and some are missing; sequencing was by immunoSEQ multiplex PCR. The sample consists of about 160,000 clones, roughly 94% of them appearing once. This TCR came from a man between 60 and 75 years old with colorectal cancer. V gene TRBV10-3 combines with J gene TRBJ1-4, with D maybe TRBD1 (6 bases). The sample was PBMCs. The CDR3 bases are TGTGCCATCAGTGAGGCAGGGGTCCTTAATGAAAAACTGTTTTTT. Amino acids: CAISEAGVLNEKLFF.